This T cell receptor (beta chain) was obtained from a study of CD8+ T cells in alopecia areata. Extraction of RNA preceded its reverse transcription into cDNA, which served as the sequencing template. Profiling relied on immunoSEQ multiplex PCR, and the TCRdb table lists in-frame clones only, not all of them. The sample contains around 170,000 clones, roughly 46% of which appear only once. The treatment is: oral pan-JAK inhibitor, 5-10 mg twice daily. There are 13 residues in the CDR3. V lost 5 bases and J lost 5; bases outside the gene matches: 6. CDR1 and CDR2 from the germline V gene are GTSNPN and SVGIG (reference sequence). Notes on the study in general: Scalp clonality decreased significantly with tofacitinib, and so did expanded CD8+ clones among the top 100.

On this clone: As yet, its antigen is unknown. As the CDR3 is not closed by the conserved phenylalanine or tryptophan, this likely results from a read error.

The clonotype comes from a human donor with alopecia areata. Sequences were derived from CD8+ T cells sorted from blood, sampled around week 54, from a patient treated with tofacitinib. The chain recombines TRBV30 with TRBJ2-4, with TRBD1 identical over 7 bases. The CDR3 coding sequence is TGTGCCTGGCAAGATACAGGGGAAAACATTCAGTACCTC. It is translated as CAWQDTGENIQYL.